This T cell receptor (beta chain) was identified in a study of cytomegalovirus exposure and HLA in healthy donors. At sampling all donors were nominally healthy, likely with unrecorded immune exposures. PCR primers comprised 60 Vbeta and 13 Jbeta primers. Assay: immunoSEQ multiplex PCR; the TCRdb copy retains only in-frame clones and omits some. The table shows about 160,000 clones, with roughly nine tenths occurring only once. CDR1 SEHNR and CDR2 FQNEAQ come from the germline V gene (reference sequence). This CDR3 contains 14 residues. V was shortened by 2 bases and J by 1 base, with 8 bases between the two germline ends.

Sequenced sample: PBMCs. The gene calls are TRBV7-9 and TRBJ1-1; TRBD1 is a possible D gene (5 bases). This TCR derives from a woman in her 30s in good health and CMV-seronegative. The CDR3 nucleotides are TGTGCCAGCAGCTTAAGGGGATCGAACACTGAAGCTTTCTTT. This sequence encodes CASSLRGSNTEAFF.